This is a list of T cell receptor beta chains from one sample in a study of CD8+CD57+ T cells in acquired aplastic anemia. TCRdb re-called the reads with MiXCR, one entry per CDR3 protein. Among about 180,000 distinct CDR3 sequences listed, roughly 50% were seen once. The sample comprised sorted CD4+, CD8+, or CD8+CD57+ T cells (not recorded which) from PBMCs. The receptor source for this set is a human donor with aplastic anemia. Each CDR3 is given without its conserved first and last residue. Each record gives: V gene, J gene, CDR3 protein.

v_call: TRBV12-3/TRBV12-4
j_call: TRBJ2-3
cdr3_aa: ASNKNVRGLTDTQY

v_call: TRBV2
j_call: TRBJ1-2
cdr3_aa: ASTFRGDYGYT

v_call: TRBV5-6
j_call: TRBJ2-5
cdr3_aa: ASSLGGLRGVGQPQY

v_call: TRBV2
j_call: TRBJ2-1
cdr3_aa: ASRGGAPYNEQF

v_call: TRBV4-3
j_call: TRBJ2-7
cdr3_aa: ASSRSRSSYEQY

v_call: TRBV20-1
j_call: TRBJ1-4
cdr3_aa: SARDSARGNEKLF

v_call: TRBV15
j_call: TRBJ2-7
cdr3_aa: ATSGDDRQPYEQY

v_call: TRBV29-1
j_call: TRBJ2-7
cdr3_aa: SVGQGEVEQY

v_call: TRBV19
j_call: TRBJ2-3
cdr3_aa: ASSLRRTDTQY

v_call: TRBV7-9
j_call: TRBJ2-7
cdr3_aa: ASSAGTGKYEQY

v_call: TRBV7-2
j_call: TRBJ2-5
cdr3_aa: ASSLLSAPRETQY

v_call: TRBV14
j_call: TRBJ2-7
cdr3_aa: ASSLGPVPY

v_call: TRBV7-2
j_call: TRBJ2-7
cdr3_aa: ASSTSGGEQY

v_call: TRBV4-1
j_call: TRBJ2-7
cdr3_aa: ASSREAGRVYEQY

v_call: TRBV12-3/TRBV12-4
j_call: TRBJ1-5
cdr3_aa: ASSLAASRGSNQPQH

v_call: TRBV20-1
j_call: TRBJ2-7
cdr3_aa: SGKGLTLGSYEQY

v_call: TRBV10-3
j_call: TRBJ1-5
cdr3_aa: ASGQESNQPQH

v_call: TRBV20-1
j_call: TRBJ1-5
cdr3_aa: SATDGLLNQPQH

v_call: TRBV2
j_call: TRBJ2-5
cdr3_aa: ASSGSVQTQY

v_call: TRBV7-6
j_call: TRBJ2-1
cdr3_aa: ASSLDFNRVHNEQF

v_call: TRBV6-1
j_call: TRBJ1-5
cdr3_aa: ASSGGTAVGKGRNQPQH

v_call: TRBV15
j_call: TRBJ1-4
cdr3_aa: ATSTLQGRELF

v_call: TRBV6-1
j_call: TRBJ2-2
cdr3_aa: ASSPSGTRDTGELF

v_call: TRBV20-1
j_call: TRBJ2-3
cdr3_aa: SARPGPDTQY

v_call: TRBV4-1
j_call: TRBJ1-6
cdr3_aa: ASSQDPGVGSPLH

v_call: TRBV14
j_call: TRBJ2-3
cdr3_aa: ASSQEGRGADTQY

v_call: TRBV19
j_call: TRBJ1-4
cdr3_aa: ASSISAGGTANEKLF

v_call: TRBV7-2
j_call: TRBJ2-5
cdr3_aa: ASSLLGSRETQY

v_call: TRBV7-9
j_call: TRBJ1-2
cdr3_aa: ASSLSTDPNGYT

v_call: TRBV2
j_call: TRBJ2-2
cdr3_aa: ASTSMRDTGELF

v_call: TRBV24-1
j_call: TRBJ2-5
cdr3_aa: ATSEDHSETQY

v_call: TRBV5-1
j_call: TRBJ1-3
cdr3_aa: ASSGGTGNTIY

v_call: TRBV7-2
j_call: TRBJ2-7
cdr3_aa: ASSFETGHYEQY

v_call: TRBV10-3
j_call: TRBJ2-2
cdr3_aa: AIRRGVAGELF

v_call: TRBV25-1
j_call: TRBJ2-7
cdr3_aa: ASSAALGGEQY

v_call: TRBV27
j_call: TRBJ1-6
cdr3_aa: ASSFVSSYNSPLH

v_call: TRBV5-6
j_call: TRBJ2-6
cdr3_aa: ASSLYLSSGANVLT

v_call: TRBV6-1
j_call: TRBJ1-6
cdr3_aa: ASIRQGAAPLH

v_call: TRBV20-1
j_call: TRBJ2-7
cdr3_aa: SALRQGGEQY

v_call: TRBV5-4
j_call: TRBJ1-1
cdr3_aa: ASSRGGLEAF

v_call: TRBV7-2
j_call: TRBJ1-4
cdr3_aa: ASSSDRGGEKLF

v_call: TRBV20-1
j_call: TRBJ1-5
cdr3_aa: SAGVPNQPQH

v_call: TRBV19
j_call: TRBJ1-6
cdr3_aa: ASTPRGGLGSPLH

v_call: TRBV2
j_call: TRBJ1-1
cdr3_aa: ASSEYPLTEAF

v_call: TRBV12-3/TRBV12-4
j_call: TRBJ2-3
cdr3_aa: ASSPRPGLGVVDTQY

v_call: TRBV12-3/TRBV12-4
j_call: TRBJ2-7
cdr3_aa: ASSLGLAALQY

v_call: TRBV6-5
j_call: TRBJ1-3
cdr3_aa: ASSYSNAPFSGNTIY

v_call: TRBV10-3
j_call: TRBJ2-7
cdr3_aa: AISDQLDSSYEQY

v_call: TRBV12-3/TRBV12-4
j_call: TRBJ2-2
cdr3_aa: ASSLRGPEGELF

v_call: TRBV7-8
j_call: TRBJ1-3
cdr3_aa: ASSPWEPSSGNTIY